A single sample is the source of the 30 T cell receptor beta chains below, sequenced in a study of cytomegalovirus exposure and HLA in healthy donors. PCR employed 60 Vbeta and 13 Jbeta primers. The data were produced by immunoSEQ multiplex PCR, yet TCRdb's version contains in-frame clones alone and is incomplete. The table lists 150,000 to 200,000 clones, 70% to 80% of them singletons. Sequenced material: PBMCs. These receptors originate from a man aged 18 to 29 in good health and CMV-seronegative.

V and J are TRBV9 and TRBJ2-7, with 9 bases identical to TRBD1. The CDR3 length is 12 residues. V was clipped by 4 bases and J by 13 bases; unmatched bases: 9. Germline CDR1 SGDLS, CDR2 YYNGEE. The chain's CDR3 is CASSSGTGTFYF. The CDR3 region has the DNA TGTGCCAGCAGCTCTGGGACAGGGACTTTTTACTTC.

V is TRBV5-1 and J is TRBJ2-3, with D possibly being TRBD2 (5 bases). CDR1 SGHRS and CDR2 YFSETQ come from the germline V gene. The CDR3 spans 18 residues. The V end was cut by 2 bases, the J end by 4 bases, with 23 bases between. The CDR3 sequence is CASSFIGGGLRGPDTQYF. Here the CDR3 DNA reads TGCGCCAGCAGCTTTATAGGTGGAGGCCTCCGCGGGCCAGATACGCAGTATTTT.

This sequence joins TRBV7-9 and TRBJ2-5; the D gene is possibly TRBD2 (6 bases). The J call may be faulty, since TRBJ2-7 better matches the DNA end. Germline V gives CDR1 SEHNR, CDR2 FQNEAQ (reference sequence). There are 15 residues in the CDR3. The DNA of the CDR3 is TGTGCCAGCAGCGCAAGCATCGGGACTTTCTACGAGCAGTACTTC. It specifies CASSASIGTFYEQYF.

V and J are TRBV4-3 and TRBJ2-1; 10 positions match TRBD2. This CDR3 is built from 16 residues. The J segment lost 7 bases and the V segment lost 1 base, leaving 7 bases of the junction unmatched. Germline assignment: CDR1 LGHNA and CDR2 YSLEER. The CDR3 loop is CASSQAKRGGQNEQFF. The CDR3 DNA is TGCGCCAGCAGCCAAGCAAAGCGGGGGGGCCAAAATGAGCAGTTCTTC.

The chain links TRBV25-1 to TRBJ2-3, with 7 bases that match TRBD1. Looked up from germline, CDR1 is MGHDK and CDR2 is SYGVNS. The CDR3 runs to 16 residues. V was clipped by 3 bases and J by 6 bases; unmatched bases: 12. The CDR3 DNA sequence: TGTGCCAGCAGTGACCCGAACGAGTCACAGGGGGATACGCAGTATTTT. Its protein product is CASSDPNESQGDTQYF. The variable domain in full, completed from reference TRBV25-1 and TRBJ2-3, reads EADIYQTPRYLVIGTGKKITLECSQTMGHDKMYWYQQDPGMELHLIHYSYGVNSTEKGDLSSESTVSRIRTEHFPLTLESARPSHTSQYLCASSDPNESQGDTQYFGPGTRLTVL.

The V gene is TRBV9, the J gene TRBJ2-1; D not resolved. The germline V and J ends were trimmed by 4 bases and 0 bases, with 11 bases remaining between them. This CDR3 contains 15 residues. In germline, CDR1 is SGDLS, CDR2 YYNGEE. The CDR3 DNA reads TGTGCCAGCAGCCCCTACCCGCGCTCCTACAATGAGCAGTTCTTC. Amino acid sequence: CASSPYPRSYNEQFF.

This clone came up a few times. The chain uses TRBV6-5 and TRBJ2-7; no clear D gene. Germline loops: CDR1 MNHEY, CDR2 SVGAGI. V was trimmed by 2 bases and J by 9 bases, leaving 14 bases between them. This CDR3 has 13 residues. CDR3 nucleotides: TGTGCCAGCAGTTACGAGCCCGCCCGAGGGCAGTACTTC. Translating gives CASSYEPARGQYF.

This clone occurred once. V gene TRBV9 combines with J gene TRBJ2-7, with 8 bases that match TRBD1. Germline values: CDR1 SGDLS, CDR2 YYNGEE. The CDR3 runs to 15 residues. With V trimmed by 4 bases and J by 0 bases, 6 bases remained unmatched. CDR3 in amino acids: CASSPTGASSYEQYF. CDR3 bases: TGTGCCAGCAGCCCGACAGGGGCCAGCTCCTACGAGCAGTACTTC. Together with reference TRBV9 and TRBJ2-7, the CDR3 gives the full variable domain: DSGVTQTPKHLITATGQRVTLRCSPRSGDLSVYWYQQSLDQGLQFLIQYYNGEERAKGNILERFSAQQFPDLHSELNLSSLELGDSALYFCASSPTGASSYEQYFGPGTRLTVT.

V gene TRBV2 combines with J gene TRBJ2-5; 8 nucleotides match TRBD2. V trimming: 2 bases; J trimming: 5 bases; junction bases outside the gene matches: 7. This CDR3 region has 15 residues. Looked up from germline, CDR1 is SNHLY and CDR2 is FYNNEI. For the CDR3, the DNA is TGTGCCAGCAGTGAATTTCCGGGGGGGGAGGAGACCCAGTACTTC. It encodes CASSEFPGGEETQYF.

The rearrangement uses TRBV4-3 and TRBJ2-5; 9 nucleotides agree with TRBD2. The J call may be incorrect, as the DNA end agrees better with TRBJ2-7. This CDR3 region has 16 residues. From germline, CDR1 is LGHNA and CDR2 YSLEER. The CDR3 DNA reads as TGCGCCAGCAGCCAAGAATGGCCGACTAGCGGCTACGAGCAGTACTTC. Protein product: CASSQEWPTSGYEQYF.

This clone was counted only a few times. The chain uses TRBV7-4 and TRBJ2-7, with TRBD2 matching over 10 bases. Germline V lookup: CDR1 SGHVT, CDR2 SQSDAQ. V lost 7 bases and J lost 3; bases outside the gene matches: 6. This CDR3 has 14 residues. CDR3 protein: CASTRTSGFYEQYF. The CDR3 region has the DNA TGTGCCAGCACGAGGACTAGCGGATTCTACGAGCAGTACTTC. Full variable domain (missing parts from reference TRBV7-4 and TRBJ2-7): GAGVSQSPRYKVAKRGRDVALRCDSISGHVTLYWYRQTLGQGSEVLTYSQSDAQRDKSGRPSGRFSAERPERSVSTLKIQRTEQGDSAVYLCASTRTSGFYEQYFGPGTRLTVT.

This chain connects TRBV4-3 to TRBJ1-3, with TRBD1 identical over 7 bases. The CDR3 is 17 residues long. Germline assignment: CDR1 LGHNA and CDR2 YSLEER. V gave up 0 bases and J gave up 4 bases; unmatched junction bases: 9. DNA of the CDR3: TGCGCCAGCAGCCAAGAGTCGGCCAGGGGGTTCGGAAACACCATATATTTT. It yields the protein CASSQESARGFGNTIYF.

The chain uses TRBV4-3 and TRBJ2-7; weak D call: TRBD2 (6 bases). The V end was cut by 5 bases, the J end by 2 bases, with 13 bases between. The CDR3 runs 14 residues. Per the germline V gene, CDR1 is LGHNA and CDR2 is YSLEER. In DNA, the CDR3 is TGCGCCAGCAGCGAACGGCGGGAAACCTACGAGCAGTACTTC. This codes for CASSERRETYEQYF.

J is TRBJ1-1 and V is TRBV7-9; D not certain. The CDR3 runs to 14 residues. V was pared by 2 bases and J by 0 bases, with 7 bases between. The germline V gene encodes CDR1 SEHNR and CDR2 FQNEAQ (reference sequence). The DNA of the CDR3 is TGTGCCAGCAGCTTAACCACAGTGAACACTGAAGCTTTCTTT. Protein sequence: CASSLTTVNTEAFF.

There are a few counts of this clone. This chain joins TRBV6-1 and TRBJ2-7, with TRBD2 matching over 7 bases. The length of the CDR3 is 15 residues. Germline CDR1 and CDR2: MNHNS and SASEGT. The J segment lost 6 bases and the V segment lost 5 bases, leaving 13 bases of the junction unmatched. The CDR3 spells CASSLEAGMASEQYF. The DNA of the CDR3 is TGTGCCAGCAGTCTAGAAGCGGGAATGGCATCCGAGCAGTACTTC.

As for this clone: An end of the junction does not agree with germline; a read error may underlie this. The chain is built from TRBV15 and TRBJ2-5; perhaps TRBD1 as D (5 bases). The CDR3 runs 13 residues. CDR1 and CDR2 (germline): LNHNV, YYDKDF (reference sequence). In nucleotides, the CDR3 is TGTGCCACCAGAAGAGACAGCCAAGAGACCCAGTACTTC. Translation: CATRRDSQETQYF.

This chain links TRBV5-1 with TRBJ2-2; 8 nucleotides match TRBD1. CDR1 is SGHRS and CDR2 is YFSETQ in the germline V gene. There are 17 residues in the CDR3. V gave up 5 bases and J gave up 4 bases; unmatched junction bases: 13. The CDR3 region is CASSGRTRGPSTGELFF. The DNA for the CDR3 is TGCGCCAGCAGTGGGAGGACCAGGGGGCCGAGCACCGGGGAGCTGTTTTTT.

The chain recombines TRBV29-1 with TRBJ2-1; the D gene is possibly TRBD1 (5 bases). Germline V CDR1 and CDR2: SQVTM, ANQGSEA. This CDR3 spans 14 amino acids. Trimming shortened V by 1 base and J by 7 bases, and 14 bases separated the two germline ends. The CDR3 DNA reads TGCAGCGTTGAAGGCCCCAGGGAATATAATGAGCAGTTCTTC. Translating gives CSVEGPREYNEQFF.

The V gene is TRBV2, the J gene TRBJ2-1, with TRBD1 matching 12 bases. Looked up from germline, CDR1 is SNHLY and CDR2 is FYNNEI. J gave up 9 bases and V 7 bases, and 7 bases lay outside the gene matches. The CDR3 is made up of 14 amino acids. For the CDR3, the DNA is TGTGCCAGCAACCTGGGACAGGGGGCGGCTGAGCAGTTCTTC. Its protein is CASNLGQGAAEQFF.

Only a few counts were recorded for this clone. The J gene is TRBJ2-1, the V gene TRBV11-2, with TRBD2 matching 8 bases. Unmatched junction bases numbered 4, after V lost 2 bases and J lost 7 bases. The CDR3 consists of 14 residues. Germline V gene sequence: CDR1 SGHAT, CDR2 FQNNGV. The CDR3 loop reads CASSLLASGNEQFF. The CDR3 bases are TGTGCCAGCAGCTTATTGGCTAGCGGGAATGAGCAGTTCTTC.

CDR3 nucleotide sequence: TGTGCCAGCACCCTATCGGCTGGGCGGGGGGAGAATGAGCAGTTCTTC. It specifies CASTLSAGRGENEQFF. The chain uses TRBV7-8 and TRBJ2-1; 8 bases agree with TRBD2. Germline CDR1 is SGHVS and CDR2 is FQNEAQ. J lost 7 bases, V lost 7 bases, and 15 bases had no gene match. The length of the CDR3 is 16 residues.

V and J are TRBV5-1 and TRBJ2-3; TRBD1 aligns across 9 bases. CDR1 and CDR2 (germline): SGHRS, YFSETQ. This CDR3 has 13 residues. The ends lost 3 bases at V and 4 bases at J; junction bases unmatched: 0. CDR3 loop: CASSWTGADTQYF. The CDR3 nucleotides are TGCGCCAGCAGCTGGACAGGGGCAGATACGCAGTATTTT.

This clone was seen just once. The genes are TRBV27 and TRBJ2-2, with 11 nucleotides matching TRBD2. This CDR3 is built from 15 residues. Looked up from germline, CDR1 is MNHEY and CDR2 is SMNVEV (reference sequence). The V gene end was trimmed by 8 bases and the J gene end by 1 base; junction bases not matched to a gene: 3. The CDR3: CASAGLAGNTGELFF. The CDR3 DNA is TGTGCCAGCGCCGGACTAGCGGGGAACACCGGGGAGCTGTTTTTT.

CDR3 loop: CASSSKTSGERAQYF. CDR3 DNA sequence: TGTGCCAGCAGCTCGAAGACTAGCGGGGAGCGGGCCCAGTACTTC. V is TRBV9 and J is TRBJ2-5; 11 bases fit TRBD2. CDR3 length equals 15 residues. The J segment lost 9 bases and the V segment lost 4 bases, leaving 11 bases of the junction unmatched. Per germline, CDR1 SGDLS and CDR2 YYNGEE.

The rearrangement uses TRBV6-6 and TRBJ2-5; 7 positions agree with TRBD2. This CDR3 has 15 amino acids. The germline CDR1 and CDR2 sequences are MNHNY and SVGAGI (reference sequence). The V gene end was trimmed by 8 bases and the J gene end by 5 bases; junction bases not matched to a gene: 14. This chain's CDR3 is CASSMGGRMLETQYF. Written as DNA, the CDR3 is TGTGCCAGCTCAATGGGGGGGAGAATGTTGGAGACCCAGTACTTC.

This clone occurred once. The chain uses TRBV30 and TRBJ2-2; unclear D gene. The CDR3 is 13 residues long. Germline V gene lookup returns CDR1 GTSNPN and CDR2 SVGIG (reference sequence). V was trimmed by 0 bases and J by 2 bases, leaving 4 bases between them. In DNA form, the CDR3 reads TGTGCCTGGAGTGTACATAACACCGGGGAGCTGTTTTTT. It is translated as CAWSVHNTGELFF.

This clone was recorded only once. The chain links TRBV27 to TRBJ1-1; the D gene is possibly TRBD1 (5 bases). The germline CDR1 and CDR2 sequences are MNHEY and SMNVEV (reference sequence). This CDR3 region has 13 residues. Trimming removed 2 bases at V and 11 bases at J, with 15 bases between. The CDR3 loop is CASSLGQGKKAFF. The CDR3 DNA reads TGTGCCAGCAGTTTAGGGCAGGGCAAAAAGGCTTTCTTT.

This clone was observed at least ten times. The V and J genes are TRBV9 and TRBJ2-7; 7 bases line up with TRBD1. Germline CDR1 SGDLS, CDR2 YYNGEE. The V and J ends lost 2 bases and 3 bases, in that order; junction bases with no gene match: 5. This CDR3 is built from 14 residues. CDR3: CASSVGQTNYEQYF. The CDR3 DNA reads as TGTGCCAGCAGCGTGGGACAGACGAACTACGAGCAGTACTTC.

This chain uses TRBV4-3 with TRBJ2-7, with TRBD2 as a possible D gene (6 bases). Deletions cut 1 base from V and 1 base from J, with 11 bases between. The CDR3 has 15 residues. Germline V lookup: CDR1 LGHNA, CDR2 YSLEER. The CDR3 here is CASSQGPGLSYEQYF. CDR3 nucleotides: TGCGCCAGCAGCCAAGGACCGGGACTGTCCTACGAGCAGTACTTC.

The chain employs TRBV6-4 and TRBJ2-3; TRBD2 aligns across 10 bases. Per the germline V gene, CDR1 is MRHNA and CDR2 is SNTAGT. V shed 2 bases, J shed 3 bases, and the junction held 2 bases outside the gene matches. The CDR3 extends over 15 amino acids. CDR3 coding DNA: TGTGCCAGCAGTGACGGGACTAGCGATACAGATACGCAGTATTTT. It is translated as CASSDGTSDTDTQYF.